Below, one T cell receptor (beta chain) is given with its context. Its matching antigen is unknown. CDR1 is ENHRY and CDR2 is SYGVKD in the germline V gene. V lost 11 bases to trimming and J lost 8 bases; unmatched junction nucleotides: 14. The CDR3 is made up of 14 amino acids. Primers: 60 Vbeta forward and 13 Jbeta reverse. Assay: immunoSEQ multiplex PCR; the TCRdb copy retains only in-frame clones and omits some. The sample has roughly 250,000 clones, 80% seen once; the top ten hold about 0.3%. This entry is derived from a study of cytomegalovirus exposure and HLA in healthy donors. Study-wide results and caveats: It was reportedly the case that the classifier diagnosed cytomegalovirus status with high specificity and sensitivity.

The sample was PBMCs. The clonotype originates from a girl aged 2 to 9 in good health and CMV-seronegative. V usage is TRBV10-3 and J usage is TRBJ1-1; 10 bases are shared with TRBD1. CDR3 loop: CASRGGQGPVEAFF. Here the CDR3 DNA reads TGTGCCTCCCGGGGGGGACAGGGGCCCGTGGAAGCTTTCTTT.